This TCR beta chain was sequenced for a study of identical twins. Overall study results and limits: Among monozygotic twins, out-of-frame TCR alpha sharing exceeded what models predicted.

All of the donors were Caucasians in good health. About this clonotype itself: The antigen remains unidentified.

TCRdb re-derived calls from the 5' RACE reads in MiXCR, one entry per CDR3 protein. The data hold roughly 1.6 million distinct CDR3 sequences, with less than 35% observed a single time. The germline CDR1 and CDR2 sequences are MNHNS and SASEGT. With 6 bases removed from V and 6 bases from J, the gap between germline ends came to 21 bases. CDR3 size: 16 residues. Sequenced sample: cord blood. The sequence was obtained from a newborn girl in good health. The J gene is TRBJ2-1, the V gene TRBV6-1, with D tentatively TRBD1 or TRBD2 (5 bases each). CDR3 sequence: CASSLPGHLSTNEQFF. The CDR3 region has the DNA TGTGCCAGCAGCCTCCCGGGGCACCTCTCCACCAATGAGCAGTTCTTC.